A single sample gave rise to the 5 T cell receptor beta chains below, sequenced in a study of T cells in women clearing cervical HPV infection (dated by TCRdb to 2016 to 2019). The library was produced with the immunoSEQ multiplex PCR assay. The table was pulled from immuneACCESS by TCRdb, which kept in-frame rearrangements only. Such tables lose some clones; where checked, under half of the loss comes from unresolved V genes, and the rest has no known cause. Per the sample table, the count is about 25,000 clones. Roughly 3.7% of the sample goes to the ten largest clones. Input material: blood buffy coat. The receptors originated from a woman between 18 and 75 years old with a cervical HPV16 infection that either progressed to CIN3+ or cleared (not recorded which).

Remarks on this clone: The read ends 3 residues shy of where the CDR3 ends; the end is completed using the germline J gene. This chain links TRBV5-5 with TRBJ2-5; D is possibly TRBD2 (6 bases). The CDR3 runs to 15 residues. Germline V CDR1 and CDR2: SGHKS, YYEKEE (reference sequence). Trimming took 4 bases from V and 1 from J, leaving 14 bases between them. Here the CDR3 reads CASSPSSAVQETQYF. The covered CDR3 bases are TGTGCCAGCAGCCCCTCTAGCGCGGTCCAAGAGACC.

Comment on this clone: The CDR3 end is not reached by the read, which stops 3 residues before it; the germline J gene fills it in. The J gene is TRBJ2-2, the V gene TRBV5-6; D may be TRBD1 (6 bases). The CDR3 sequence is 15 residues long. Germline lookup yields CDR1 SGHDT and CDR2 YYEEEE. The CDR3 loop is CASSPWTATNEKLFF. The sequenced CDR3 bases are TGTGCCAGCAGCCCGTGGACAGCAACTAATGAAAAG.

Regarding this clone: The read stops 3 residues short of the end of the CDR3; the missing end is completed from the germline J gene. The chain employs TRBV30 and TRBJ1-4; 9 positions agree with TRBD1. V was clipped by 4 bases and J by 10 bases; unmatched bases: 4. The length of the CDR3 is 12 residues. Per germline, CDR1 GTSNPN and CDR2 SVGIG (reference sequence). The sequenced part of the CDR3 DNA is TGTGCCTGGACCGCGACAGGGGGAAAA. This translates into CAWTATGGK. The full CDR3 reads CAWTATGGKLFF.

A remark on this clone: The read comes to an end 3 residues before the CDR3 does, leaving the germline J gene to fill in the end. This chain uses TRBV5-5 with TRBJ2-2; no reliable D call. The CDR3 runs 15 residues. The germline V gene encodes CDR1 SGHKS and CDR2 YYEKEE (reference sequence). The V and J ends lost 0 bases and 4 bases respectively, with 10 bases between them. CDR3: CASSLGEVVTGELFF. Incomplete CDR3 DNA: TGTGCCAGCAGCTTGGGTGAGGTTGTCACCGGGGAG.

Comment on this clone: Sequencing ends 3 residues short of the CDR3 end; the germline J gene provides the rest. The V gene is TRBV11-2, the J gene TRBJ2-7, with D possibly TRBD1 on 6 matching bases. V was trimmed by 5 bases and J by 2 bases, leaving 10 bases between them. Germline V gene lookup returns CDR1 SGHAT and CDR2 FQNNGV. CDR3 length equals 13 residues. CDR3 bases read: TGTGCCAGCAGCCAGGACAGAGCCTACGAG. Residues: CASSQDRAYE. The whole CDR3 sequence reads CASSQDRAYEQYF.